This T cell receptor (beta chain) was sequenced in a study of shared clonotypes between healthy human individuals. This clone has just one count. Germline CDR1 is MNHEY and CDR2 is SMNVEV (reference sequence). The CDR3 spans 10 residues. The ends were cut back, 8 bases at V and 3 bases at J, with 5 bases in the middle. Measured with immunoSEQ multiplex PCR; TCRdb has only the in-frame clones, and not every one. Among a few million clones listed, 92% were seen once. The source of this sequence is a young man in good health. Some clones in this sample may be carry-over from other donors' samples. The chain carries TRBV27 and TRBJ2-7; no clear D gene. The sequenced sample consisted of naive CD4+ T cells from PBMCs. Sample subset: CD45RA+ positively selected. The CDR3 DNA reads TGTGCCAGCGGATTCTACGAGCAGTACTTC. This encodes CASGFYEQYF.